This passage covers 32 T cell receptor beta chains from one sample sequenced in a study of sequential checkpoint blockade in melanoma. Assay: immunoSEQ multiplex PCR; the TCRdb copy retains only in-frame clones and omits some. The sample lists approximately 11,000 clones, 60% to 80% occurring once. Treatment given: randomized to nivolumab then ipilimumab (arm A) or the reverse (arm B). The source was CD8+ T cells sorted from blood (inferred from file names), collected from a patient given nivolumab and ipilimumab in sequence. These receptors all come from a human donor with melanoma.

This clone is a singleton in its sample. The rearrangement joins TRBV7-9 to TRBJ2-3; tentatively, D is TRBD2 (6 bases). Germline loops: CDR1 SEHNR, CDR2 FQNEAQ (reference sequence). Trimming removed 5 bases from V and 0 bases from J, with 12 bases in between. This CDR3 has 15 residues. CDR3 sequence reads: CASSPRGTSTDTQYF. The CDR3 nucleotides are TGTGCCAGCAGCCCTCGGGGGACTAGCACAGATACGCAGTATTTT.

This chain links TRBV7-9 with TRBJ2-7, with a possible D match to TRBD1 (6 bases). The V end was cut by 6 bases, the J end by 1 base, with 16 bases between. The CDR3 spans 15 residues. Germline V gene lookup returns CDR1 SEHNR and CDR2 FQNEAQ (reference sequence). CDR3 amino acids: CASSPPGARSYEQYF. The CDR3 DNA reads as TGTGCCAGCAGTCCTCCAGGGGCGCGATCCTACGAGCAGTACTTC. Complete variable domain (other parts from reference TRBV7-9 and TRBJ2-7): DTGVSQNPRHKITKRGQNVTFRCDPISEHNRLYWYRQTLGQGPEFLTYFQNEAQLEKSRLLSDRFSAERPKGSFSTLEIQRTEQGDSAMYLCASSPPGARSYEQYFGPGTRLTVT.

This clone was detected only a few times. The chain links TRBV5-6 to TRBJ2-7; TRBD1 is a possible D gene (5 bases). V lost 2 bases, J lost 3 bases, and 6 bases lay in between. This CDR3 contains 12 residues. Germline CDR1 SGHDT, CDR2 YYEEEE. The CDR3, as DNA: TGTGCCAGCAGCTTAGGGGACTACGAGCAGTACTTC. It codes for CASSLGDYEQYF. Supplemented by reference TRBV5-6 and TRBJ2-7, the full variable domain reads DAGVTQSPTHLIKTRGQQVTLRCSPKSGHDTVSWYQQALGQGPQFIFQYYEEEERQRGNFPDRFSGHQFPNYSSELNVNALLLGDSALYLCASSLGDYEQYFGPGTRLTVT.

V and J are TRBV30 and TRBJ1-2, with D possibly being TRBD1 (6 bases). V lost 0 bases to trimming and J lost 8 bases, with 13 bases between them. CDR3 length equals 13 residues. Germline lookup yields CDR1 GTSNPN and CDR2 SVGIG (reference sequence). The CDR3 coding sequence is TGTGCCTGGAGTGTACAGGGAGCGGGGGGCTACACCTTC. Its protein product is CAWSVQGAGGYTF.

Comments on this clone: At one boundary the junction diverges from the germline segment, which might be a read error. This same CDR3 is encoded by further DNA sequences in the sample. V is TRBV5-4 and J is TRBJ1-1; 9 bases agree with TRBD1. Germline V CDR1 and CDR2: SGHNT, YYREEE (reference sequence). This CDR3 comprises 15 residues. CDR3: CASSGIQGAGTEAFF. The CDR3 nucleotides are TGTGCCAGCAGCGGAATACAGGGGGCAGGCACTGAAGCCTTCTTT.

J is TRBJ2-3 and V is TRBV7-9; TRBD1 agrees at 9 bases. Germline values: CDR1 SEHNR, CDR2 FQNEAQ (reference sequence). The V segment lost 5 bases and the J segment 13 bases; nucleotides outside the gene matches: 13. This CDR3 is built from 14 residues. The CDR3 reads CASSAPGLGDREYF. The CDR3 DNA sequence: TGTGCCAGCAGCGCCCCGGGACTGGGGGACAGGGAGTATTTT.

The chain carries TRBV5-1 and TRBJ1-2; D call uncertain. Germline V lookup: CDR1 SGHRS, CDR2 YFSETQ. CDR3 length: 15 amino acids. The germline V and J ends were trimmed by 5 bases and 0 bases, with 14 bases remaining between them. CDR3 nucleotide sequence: TGCGCCAGCAGTCAATTCGCGGGGTCTAACTATGGCTACACCTTC. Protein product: CASSQFAGSNYGYTF.

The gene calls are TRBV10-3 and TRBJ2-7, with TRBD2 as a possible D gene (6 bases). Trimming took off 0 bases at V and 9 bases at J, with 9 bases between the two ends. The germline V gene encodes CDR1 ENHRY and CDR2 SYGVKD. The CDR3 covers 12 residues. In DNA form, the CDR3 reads TGTGCCATCAGTGAGTCTTTACTAGCGCAGTACTTC. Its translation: CAISESLLAQYF.

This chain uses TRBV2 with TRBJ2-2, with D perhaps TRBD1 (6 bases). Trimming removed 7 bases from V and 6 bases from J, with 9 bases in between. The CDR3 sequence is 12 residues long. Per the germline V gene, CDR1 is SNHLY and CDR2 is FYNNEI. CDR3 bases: TGTGCCAGCACCGGACAGTCCGGGGAGCTGTTTTTT. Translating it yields CASTGQSGELFF.

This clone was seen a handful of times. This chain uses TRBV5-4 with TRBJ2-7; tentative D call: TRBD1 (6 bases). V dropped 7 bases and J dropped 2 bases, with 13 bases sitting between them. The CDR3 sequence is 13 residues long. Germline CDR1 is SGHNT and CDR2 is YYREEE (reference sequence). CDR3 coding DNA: TGTGCCAGCCGGACAGATAACACCTACGAGCAGTACTTC. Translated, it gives CASRTDNTYEQYF. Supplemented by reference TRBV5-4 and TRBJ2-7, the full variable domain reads ETGVTQSPTHLIKTRGQQVTLRCSSQSGHNTVSWYQQALGQGPQFIFQYYREEENGRGNFPPRFSGLQFPNYSSELNVNALELDDSALYLCASRTDNTYEQYFGPGTRLTVT.

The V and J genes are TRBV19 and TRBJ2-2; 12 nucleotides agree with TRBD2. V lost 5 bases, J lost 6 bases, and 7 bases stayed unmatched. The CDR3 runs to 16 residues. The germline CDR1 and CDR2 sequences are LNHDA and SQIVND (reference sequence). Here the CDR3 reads CASSSGLAGIAGELFF. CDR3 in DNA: TGTGCCAGTAGTTCCGGACTAGCGGGGATTGCCGGGGAGCTGTTTTTT.

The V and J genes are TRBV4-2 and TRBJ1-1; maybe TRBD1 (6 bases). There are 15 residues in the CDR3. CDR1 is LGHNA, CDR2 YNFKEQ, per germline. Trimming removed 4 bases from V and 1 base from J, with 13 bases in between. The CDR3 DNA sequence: TGTGCCAGCAGCCCTAGGGGGGGCCGGAACACTGAAGCTTTCTTT. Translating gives CASSPRGGRNTEAFF.

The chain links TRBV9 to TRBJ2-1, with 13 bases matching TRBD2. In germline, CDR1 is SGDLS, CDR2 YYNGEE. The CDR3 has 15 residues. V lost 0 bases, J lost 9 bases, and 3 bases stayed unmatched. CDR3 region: CASSVETSGRTEQFF. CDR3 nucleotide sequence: TGTGCCAGCAGCGTAGAGACTAGCGGGAGGACTGAGCAGTTCTTC.

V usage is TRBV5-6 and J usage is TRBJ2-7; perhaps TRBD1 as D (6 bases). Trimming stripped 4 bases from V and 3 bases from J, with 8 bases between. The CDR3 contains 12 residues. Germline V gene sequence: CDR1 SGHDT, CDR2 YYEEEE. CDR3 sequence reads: CASSAGDYEQYF. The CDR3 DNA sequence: TGTGCCAGCAGCGCAGGGGACTACGAGCAGTACTTC.

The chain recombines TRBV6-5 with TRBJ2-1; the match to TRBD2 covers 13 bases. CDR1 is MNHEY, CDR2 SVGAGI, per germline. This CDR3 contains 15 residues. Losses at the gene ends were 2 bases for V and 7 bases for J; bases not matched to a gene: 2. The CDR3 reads CASSYGLAGENEQFF. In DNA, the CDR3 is TGTGCCAGCAGTTACGGACTAGCGGGAGAGAATGAGCAGTTCTTC.

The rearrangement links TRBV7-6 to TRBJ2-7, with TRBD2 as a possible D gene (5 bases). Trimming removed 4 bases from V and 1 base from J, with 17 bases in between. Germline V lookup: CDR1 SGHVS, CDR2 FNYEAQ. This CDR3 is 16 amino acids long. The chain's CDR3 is CASSSLGGSKSYEQYF. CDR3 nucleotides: TGTGCCAGCAGCTCCCTGGGTGGGAGTAAGTCCTACGAGCAGTACTTC. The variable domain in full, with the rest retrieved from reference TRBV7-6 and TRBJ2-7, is GAGVSQSPRYKVTKRGQDVALRCDPISGHVSLYWYRQALGQGPEFLTYFNYEAQQDKSGLPNDRFSAERPEGSISTLTIQRTEQRDSAMYRCASSSLGGSKSYEQYFGPGTRLTVT.

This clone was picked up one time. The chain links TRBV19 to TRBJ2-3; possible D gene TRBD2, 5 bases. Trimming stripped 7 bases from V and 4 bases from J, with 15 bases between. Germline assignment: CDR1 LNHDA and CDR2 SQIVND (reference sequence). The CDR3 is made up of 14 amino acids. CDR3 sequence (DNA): TGTGCCAGTACCCCGGGATCTCACTCAGATACGCAGTATTTT. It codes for CASTPGSHSDTQYF.

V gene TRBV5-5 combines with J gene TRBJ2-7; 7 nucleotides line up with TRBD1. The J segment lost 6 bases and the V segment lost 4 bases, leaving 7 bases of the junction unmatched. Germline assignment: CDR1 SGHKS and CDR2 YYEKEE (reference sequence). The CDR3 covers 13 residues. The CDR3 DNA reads TGTGCCAGCAGCCCTGGACAGGCCTTCGAGCAGTACTTC. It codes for CASSPGQAFEQYF.

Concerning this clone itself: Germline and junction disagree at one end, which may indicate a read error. The CDR3 loop reads CASSQLGAGYEQYF. CDR3 nucleotide sequence: TGTGCTAGCAGCCAGTTAGGGGCCGGCTACGAGCAGTACTTC. V usage is TRBV7-7 and J usage is TRBJ2-7; weak D call: TRBD1 (5 bases). The germline gives CDR1 SSHAT, CDR2 FNYEAQ (reference sequence). The CDR3 runs to 14 residues.

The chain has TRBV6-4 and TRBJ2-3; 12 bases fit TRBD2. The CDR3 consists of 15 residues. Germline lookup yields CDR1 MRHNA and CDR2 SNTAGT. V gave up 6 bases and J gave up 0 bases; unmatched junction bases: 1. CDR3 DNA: TGTGCCAGCAGACTAGCGGGAGGAAGCACAGATACGCAGTATTTT. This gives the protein CASRLAGGSTDTQYF.

The CDR3 nucleotides read TGTGCCAGCAGTTTACCAGGGGTCGGGGACTATGGCTACACCTTC. The encoded protein is CASSLPGVGDYGYTF. V usage is TRBV28 and J usage is TRBJ1-2; perhaps TRBD1 as D (6 bases). CDR1 is MDHEN and CDR2 is SYDVKM in the germline V gene. The CDR3 is made up of 15 amino acids. V was clipped by 2 bases and J by 3 bases, with 13 bases between them.

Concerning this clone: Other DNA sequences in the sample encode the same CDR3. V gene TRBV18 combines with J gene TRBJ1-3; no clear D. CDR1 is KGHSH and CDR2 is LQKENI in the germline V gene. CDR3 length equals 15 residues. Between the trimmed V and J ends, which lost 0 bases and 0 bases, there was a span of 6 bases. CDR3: CASSPPGGSGNTIYF. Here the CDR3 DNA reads TGTGCCAGCTCACCACCTGGAGGCTCTGGAAACACCATATATTTT.

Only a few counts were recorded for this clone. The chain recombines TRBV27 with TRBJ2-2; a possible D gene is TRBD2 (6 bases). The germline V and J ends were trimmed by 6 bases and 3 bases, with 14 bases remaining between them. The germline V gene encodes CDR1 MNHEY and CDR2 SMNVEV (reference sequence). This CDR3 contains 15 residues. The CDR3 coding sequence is TGTGCCAGCAGCAGGTCGGGGGATGACACCGGGGAGCTGTTTTTT. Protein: CASSRSGDDTGELFF.

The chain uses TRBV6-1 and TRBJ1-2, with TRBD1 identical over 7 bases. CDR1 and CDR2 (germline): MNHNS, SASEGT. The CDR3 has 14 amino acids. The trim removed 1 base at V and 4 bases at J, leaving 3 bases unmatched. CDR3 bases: TGTGCCAGCAGTGAAGGGACAGGCGGCTATGGCTACACCTTC. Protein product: CASSEGTGGYGYTF.

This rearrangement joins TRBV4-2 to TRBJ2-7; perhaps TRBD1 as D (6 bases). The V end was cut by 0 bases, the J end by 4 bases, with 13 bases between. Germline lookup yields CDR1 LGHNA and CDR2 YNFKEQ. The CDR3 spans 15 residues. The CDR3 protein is CASSQEINRVYEQYF. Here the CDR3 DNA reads TGTGCCAGCAGCCAAGAGATAAACAGGGTATACGAGCAGTACTTC.

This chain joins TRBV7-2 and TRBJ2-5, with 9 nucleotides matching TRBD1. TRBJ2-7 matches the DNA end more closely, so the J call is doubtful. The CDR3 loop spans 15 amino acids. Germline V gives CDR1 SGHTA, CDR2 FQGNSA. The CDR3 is CASSSKPDRGHEQYF. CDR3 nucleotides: TGTGCCAGCAGCTCAAAGCCGGACAGGGGCCACGAGCAGTACTTC.

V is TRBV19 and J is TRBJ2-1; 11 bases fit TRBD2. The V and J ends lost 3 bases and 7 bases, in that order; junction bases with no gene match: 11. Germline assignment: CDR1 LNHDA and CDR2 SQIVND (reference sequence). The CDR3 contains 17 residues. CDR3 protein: CASSILLGLAGGNEQFF. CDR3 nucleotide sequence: TGTGCCAGTAGTATTCTTTTGGGGTTAGCGGGAGGGAATGAGCAGTTCTTC. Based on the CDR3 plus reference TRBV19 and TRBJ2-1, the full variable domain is DGGITQSPKYLFRKEGQNVTLSCEQNLNHDAMYWYRQDPGQGLRLIYYSQIVNDFQKGDIAEGYSVSREKKESFPLTVTSAQKNPTAFYLCASSILLGLAGGNEQFFGPGTRLTVL.

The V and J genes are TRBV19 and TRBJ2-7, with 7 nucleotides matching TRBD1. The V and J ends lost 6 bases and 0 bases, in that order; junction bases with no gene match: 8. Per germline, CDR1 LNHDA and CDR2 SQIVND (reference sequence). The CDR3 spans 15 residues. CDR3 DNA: TGTGCCAGTAGCGCTACCGGGACAGTCTCCTACGAGCAGTACTTC. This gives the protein CASSATGTVSYEQYF.

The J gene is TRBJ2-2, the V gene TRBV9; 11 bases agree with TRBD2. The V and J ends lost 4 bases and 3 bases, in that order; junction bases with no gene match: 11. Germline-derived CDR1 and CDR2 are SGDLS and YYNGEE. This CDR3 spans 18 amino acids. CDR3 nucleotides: TGTGCCAGCAGCCCAACTCTCCCTAGCGGGAGGTACACCGGGGAGCTGTTTTTT. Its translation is CASSPTLPSGRYTGELFF.

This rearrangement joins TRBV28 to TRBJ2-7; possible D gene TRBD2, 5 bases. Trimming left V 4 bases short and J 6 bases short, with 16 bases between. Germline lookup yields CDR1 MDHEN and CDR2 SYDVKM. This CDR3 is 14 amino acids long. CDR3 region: CASSSGISVGEQYF. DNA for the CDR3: TGTGCCAGCAGTTCCGGGATCAGCGTTGGCGAGCAGTACTTC.

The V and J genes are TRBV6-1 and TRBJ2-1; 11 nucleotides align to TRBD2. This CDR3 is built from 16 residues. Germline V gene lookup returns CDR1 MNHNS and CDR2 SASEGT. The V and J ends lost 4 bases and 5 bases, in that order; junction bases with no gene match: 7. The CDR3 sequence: CASSVTGTSGNNEQFF. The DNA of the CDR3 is TGTGCCAGCAGTGTTACCGGGACTAGCGGTAACAATGAGCAGTTCTTC.

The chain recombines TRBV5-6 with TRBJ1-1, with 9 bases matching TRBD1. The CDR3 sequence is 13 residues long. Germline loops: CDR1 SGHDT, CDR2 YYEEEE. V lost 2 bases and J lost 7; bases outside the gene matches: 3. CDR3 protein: CASSFRDRVEAFF. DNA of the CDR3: TGTGCCAGCAGCTTCAGGGACAGGGTTGAAGCTTTCTTT. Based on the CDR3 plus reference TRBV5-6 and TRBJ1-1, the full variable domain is DAGVTQSPTHLIKTRGQQVTLRCSPKSGHDTVSWYQQALGQGPQFIFQYYEEEERQRGNFPDRFSGHQFPNYSSELNVNALLLGDSALYLCASSFRDRVEAFFGQGTRLTVV.